The source of this T cell receptor beta chain is a study of blood T cell repertoires in COVID-19. V gave up 2 bases and J gave up 5 bases, with 8 bases separating them. The germline V gene encodes CDR1 SGHTA and CDR2 FQGTGA. The CDR3 extends over 13 amino acids. Data came from immunoSEQ multiplex PCR; TCRdb stores just in-frame clones and leaves some out. The data show 110,000 to 150,000 clones, over 70% seen once. The specimen was peripheral blood. The V and J genes are TRBV7-3 and TRBJ2-3, with no clear D. This clonotype was sampled from a human donor in a cohort sampled during active COVID-19. The CDR3 loop reads CASSLGPQDTQYF. CDR3 sequence (DNA): TGTGCCAGCAGCTTAGGCCCCCAAGATACGCAGTATTTT.